This note documents a single T cell receptor beta chain sequence. TCRB transcripts that were expressed got sequenced, as all of the isolated RNA had been reverse transcribed. The data were produced by immunoSEQ multiplex PCR, yet TCRdb's version contains in-frame clones alone and is incomplete. The sample holds over 500,000 clones, roughly 16% seen once. The data derive from a study of beta chain features in type 1 diabetes. Study overall: All samples yielded 107,917,701 examined sorted cells.

The sequence derives from a man between 18 and 29 years old in good health. The sample taken for sequencing was naive CD4+ T cells from blood.

The CDR3 region has the DNA TGTGCCATCAGTGAGATAAGCGGAAGGAGCTCCTACAATGAGCAGTTCTTC. Its translation: CAISEISGRSSYNEQFF. The rearrangement links TRBV10-3 to TRBJ2-1, with D perhaps matching TRBD2 (5 bases). This CDR3 contains 17 residues. V gave up 2 bases and J gave up 0 bases, with 14 bases separating them. Germline V CDR1 and CDR2: ENHRY, SYGVKD.